The 11 T cell receptor beta chains reported below all come from one sample, sequenced in a study of post-analysis software for immune sequencing data. Points from the study as a whole: There were roughly 5 TRBV segments more frequent in patients than controls, and TRBV5-6, TRBV5-1 and TRBV20-1 were among them.

Their antigen targets remain unknown. Sequencing libraries made from TCR beta cDNA carried unique molecular identifiers. Using its own MiXCR run on the PCR reads, TCRdb lists one record per CDR3 protein. This sample has roughly 650,000 distinct CDR3 sequences; approximately 59% occur once, and the top ten carry 10% to 12%. The specimen was blood. The receptors stem from a girl aged 2 to 9 with multiple sclerosis.

This clonotype occurred many times. The chain combines TRBV20-1 with TRBJ2-1; D is unclear. V was clipped by 5 bases and J by 0 bases, with 14 bases between them. CDR1 DFQATT and CDR2 SNEGSKA come from the germline V gene (reference sequence). The CDR3 consists of 15 residues. CDR3 in amino acids: CSAGPRESSYNEQFF. The CDR3 bases are TGCAGTGCTGGCCCTAGGGAAAGCTCCTACAATGAGCAGTTCTTC.

This clonotype showed up just a few times. The rearrangement joins TRBV9 to TRBJ2-1, with D unresolved. This CDR3 is 18 amino acids long. Looked up from germline, CDR1 is SGDLS and CDR2 is YYNGEE. Trimming shortened V by 3 bases and J by 11 bases, and 30 bases separated the two germline ends. CDR3 in amino acids: CASSESPVRAGFGGKQFF. The CDR3 DNA sequence: TGTGCCAGCAGCGAGTCTCCCGTCCGAGCTGGTTTTGGCGGTAAGCAGTTCTTC.

This clonotype was seen only a few times. The chain links TRBV29-1 to TRBJ2-7; D is perhaps TRBD1 (6 bases). Germline lookup yields CDR1 SQVTM and CDR2 ANQGSEA. CDR3 size: 13 residues. V was pared by 5 bases and J by 3 bases, with 14 bases between. CDR3 sequence reads: CSVTSTGYYEQYF. In DNA form, the CDR3 reads TGCAGCGTTACCTCGACAGGCTACTACGAGCAGTACTTC.

The chain uses TRBV5-6 and TRBJ1-1; 9 bases are shared with TRBD1. This CDR3 spans 14 amino acids. With V trimmed by 8 bases and J by 11 bases, 16 bases remained unmatched. CDR1 is SGHDT and CDR2 is YYEEEE in the germline V gene. CDR3 in amino acids: CASTLTGGWFEAFF. CDR3 coding DNA: TGTGCCAGTACCCTAACAGGGGGCTGGTTTGAGGCTTTCTTT.

At least ten counts were recorded for this clonotype. The chain employs TRBV12-3 or TRBV12-4 and TRBJ1-2; a possible D gene is TRBD1 (6 bases). Trimming stripped 3 bases from V and 4 bases from J, with 12 bases between. This CDR3 spans 14 amino acids. The CDR3 nucleotides are TGTGCCAGCAGTTTGGGGGCCCACAGCTATGGCTACACCTTC. Translation: CASSLGAHSYGYTF.

This clonotype was detected only a few times. The chain is built from TRBV15 and TRBJ2-3, with 7 bases that match TRBD2. The CDR3 consists of 17 residues. After removal of 4 bases from V and 0 bases from J, the junction contained 10 bases not matched to a gene. From germline, CDR1 is LNHNV and CDR2 YYDKDF (reference sequence). CDR3 DNA sequence: TGTGCCACCAGCAAGAAGCCGCGGGAGACTAGCACAGATACGCAGTATTTT. Protein: CATSKKPRETSTDTQYF.

The V gene is TRBV5-1, the J gene TRBJ2-7; possible D gene TRBD2, 6 bases. The germline gives CDR1 SGHRS, CDR2 YFSETQ. CDR3 length: 15 amino acids. V lost 0 bases to trimming and J lost 3 bases, with 13 bases between them. In DNA, the CDR3 is TGCGCCAGCAGCTTGGGGGCGGGGTTCGGCTACGAGCAGTACTTC. Its translation is CASSLGAGFGYEQYF.

This clonotype was seen a handful of times. This chain links TRBV9 with TRBJ2-1, with TRBD2 identical over 9 bases. Trimming cost V 3 bases and J 4 bases; bases outside gene matches: 5. This CDR3 region has 15 residues. CDR1 and CDR2 from the germline V gene are SGDLS and YYNGEE. The CDR3 protein is CASSEGLAGYNEQFF. The DNA of the CDR3 is TGTGCCAGCAGCGAGGGGCTAGCGGGATACAATGAGCAGTTCTTC.

The chain carries TRBV7-8 and TRBJ2-5, with TRBD2 identical over 13 bases. The germline V gene encodes CDR1 SGHVS and CDR2 FQNEAQ. This CDR3 region has 18 residues. V was clipped by 1 base and J by 1 base; unmatched bases: 6. The CDR3 DNA reads as TGTGCCAGCAGCTTAGGACTAGCGGGAGGCGATACCCAAGAGACCCAGTACTTC. Translating it yields CASSLGLAGGDTQETQYF.

In its sample, this clonotype was seen a few times. This chain links TRBV7-2 with TRBJ1-5; D is undetermined. V lost 1 base, J lost 0 bases, and 7 bases lay in between. This CDR3 comprises 15 residues. CDR1 and CDR2 from the germline V gene are SGHTA and FQGNSA. The CDR3 DNA follows: TGTGCCAGCAGCTTAGAACGGCTTAGCAATCAGCCCCAGCATTTT. Translating it yields CASSLERLSNQPQHF.

For this clonotype: One junction end disagrees with the germline gene, perhaps due to a read error. The chain combines TRBV20-1 with TRBJ1-2, with a tentative D call TRBD1 (5 bases). This CDR3 comprises 14 residues. Germline assignment: CDR1 DFQATT and CDR2 SNEGSKA (reference sequence). The CDR3 coding sequence is TGCAGTGCTAGAGACCGGGAGGGGAACTATGACTACACCTTC. This gives the protein CSARDREGNYDYTF.